One sample yielded the 30 T cell receptor beta chains listed below, sequenced in a study of blood T cell repertoires in COVID-19. The data were produced by immunoSEQ multiplex PCR, yet TCRdb's version contains in-frame clones alone and is incomplete. Here the sample spans 200,000 to 300,000 clones, less than 90% being singletons. Sequenced sample: peripheral blood. The receptors originated from a man aged 25-45 years with active or convalescent COVID-19.

The chain joins TRBV5-1 to TRBJ2-7; the match to TRBD1 covers 10 bases. Germline loops: CDR1 SGHRS, CDR2 YFSETQ. The CDR3 has 15 residues. J was trimmed by 2 bases and V by 3 bases; bases with no gene match: 5. The CDR3 loop reads CASSSRGTGAYEQYF. CDR3 sequence (DNA): TGCGCCAGCAGCTCTCGGGGGACAGGGGCCTACGAGCAGTACTTC.

This chain connects TRBV3-1 (or the pseudogene TRBV3-2) to TRBJ2-1, with D perhaps matching TRBD2 (7 bases). The CDR3 has 19 residues. Looked up from germline, CDR1 is LGHDT and CDR2 is YNNKEL (reference sequence). Between the trimmed V and J ends, which lost 4 bases and 0 bases, there was a span of 22 bases. This CDR3 reads CASSPRSYGGLSSYNEQFF. The CDR3 DNA reads as TGTGCCAGCAGCCCCCGCTCCTACGGGGGGCTGAGCTCCTACAATGAGCAGTTCTTC.

The chain has TRBV7-2 and TRBJ1-3; 7 bases are shared with TRBD1. J lost 8 bases, V lost 2 bases, and 12 bases had no gene match. CDR3 length: 16 residues. Germline lookup yields CDR1 SGHTA and CDR2 FQGNSA. The CDR3 loop reads CASSLPRTGGVHTIYF. CDR3 in DNA: TGTGCCAGCAGCTTACCCCGGACAGGAGGAGTACACACCATATATTTT. The whole variable domain, filled in from reference TRBV7-2 and TRBJ1-3, reads GAGVSQSPSNKVTEKGKDVELRCDPISGHTALYWYRQSLGQGLEFLIYFQGNSAPDKSGLPSDRFSAERTGGSVSTLTIQRTQQEDSAVYLCASSLPRTGGVHTIYFGEGSWLTVV.

This clone was recorded once. The chain links TRBV13 to TRBJ1-1, with TRBD1 matching over 10 bases. The CDR3 spans 15 residues. V was clipped by 3 bases and J by 5 bases; unmatched bases: 6. The germline gives CDR1 PRHDT, CDR2 FYEKMQ (reference sequence). The CDR3 spells CASSFDRGRGTEAFF. The DNA of the CDR3 is TGTGCCAGCAGCTTCGACAGGGGGCGAGGGACTGAAGCTTTCTTT.

The chain combines TRBV11-2 with TRBJ1-1; D gene unclear. This CDR3 is 12 amino acids long. Trimming left V 2 bases short and J 5 bases short, with 6 bases between. The V gene's germline CDR1 is SGHAT and CDR2 FQNNGV. As DNA, the CDR3 is TGTGCCAGCAGCTTAATCGGTACTGAAGCTTTCTTT. It is translated as CASSLIGTEAFF.

The CDR3 here is CASSFHRNTEAFF. The CDR3 DNA sequence: TGTGCCAGCAGCTTCCACAGGAACACTGAAGCTTTCTTT. This chain links TRBV5-6 with TRBJ1-1; D not resolved. V gave up 2 bases and J gave up 1 base, with 6 bases separating them. The CDR3 covers 13 residues. The V gene's germline CDR1 is SGHDT and CDR2 YYEEEE.

A few counts support this clone. This rearrangement joins TRBV2 to TRBJ1-2; 8 bases are shared with TRBD1. The CDR3 consists of 13 residues. Germline values: CDR1 SNHLY, CDR2 FYNNEI. Germline trimming cut 7 bases from V and 6 bases from J; bases unmatched to any gene: 7. CDR3 in amino acids: CASNGQGRDGYTF. In DNA form, the CDR3 reads TGTGCCAGCAACGGACAGGGAAGAGATGGCTACACCTTC.

This clone was observed once. The chain recombines TRBV4-1 with TRBJ2-3; D might be TRBD1 (6 bases). V lost 0 bases to trimming and J lost 2 bases, with 15 bases between them. Germline loops: CDR1 MGHRA, CDR2 YSYEKL. The CDR3 covers 17 residues. The CDR3 coding sequence is TGCGCCAGCAGCCAAGATGATGGGGGCCGGAACACAGATACGCAGTATTTT. Encoded protein: CASSQDDGGRNTDTQYF.

V and J are TRBV5-1 and TRBJ1-2, with 7 bases matching TRBD1. In germline, CDR1 is SGHRS, CDR2 YFSETQ. This CDR3 has 13 residues. The J segment lost 10 bases and the V segment lost 2 bases, leaving 8 bases of the junction unmatched. CDR3 in DNA: TGCGCCAGCAGCTTCGGGGCAGGGGGAGACTACACCTTC. Protein product: CASSFGAGGDYTF.

The chain joins TRBV19 to TRBJ1-3; D not certain. The CDR3 totals 15 residues. V was trimmed by 3 bases and J by 2 bases, leaving 11 bases between them. Germline CDR1 is LNHDA and CDR2 is SQIVND (reference sequence). CDR3 sequence: CASSIIAGAGNTIYF. The CDR3 DNA is TGTGCCAGTAGTATTATTGCAGGCGCTGGAAACACCATATATTTT. Variable domain in full (rest from reference TRBV19 and TRBJ1-3): DGGITQSPKYLFRKEGQNVTLSCEQNLNHDAMYWYRQDPGQGLRLIYYSQIVNDFQKGDIAEGYSVSREKKESFPLTVTSAQKNPTAFYLCASSIIAGAGNTIYFGEGSWLTVV.

V is TRBV6-1 and J is TRBJ1-2, with TRBD1 matching 9 bases. V lost 2 bases, J lost 4 bases, and 5 bases stayed unmatched. Looked up from germline, CDR1 is MNHNS and CDR2 is SASEGT. The CDR3 runs to 15 residues. The CDR3 DNA sequence: TGTGCCAGCAGTGAAAGTATGGACAGGGGCTATGGCTACACCTTC. This translates into CASSESMDRGYGYTF.

V is TRBV6-6 and J is TRBJ1-2; 8 bases are shared with TRBD1. The CDR3 length is 13 residues. Germline assignment: CDR1 MNHNY and CDR2 SVGAGI (reference sequence). After removal of 5 bases from V and 3 bases from J, the junction contained 2 bases not matched to a gene. Here the CDR3 reads CASSPTGDYGYTF. In DNA form, the CDR3 reads TGTGCCAGCAGTCCGACAGGGGACTATGGCTACACCTTC.

This sequence joins TRBV3-1 (or the pseudogene TRBV3-2) and TRBJ2-7, with 7 nucleotides matching TRBD1. There are 14 residues in the CDR3. Unmatched junction bases numbered 7, after V lost 7 bases and J lost 1 base. Germline CDR1 LGHDT, CDR2 YNNKEL (reference sequence). CDR3 coding DNA: TGTGCCAGCACCCCCCGGGACAGATCCTACGAGCAGTACTTC. Its translation is CASTPRDRSYEQYF.

V usage is TRBV19 and J usage is TRBJ1-1; 8 bases align to TRBD1. Germline V gene lookup returns CDR1 LNHDA and CDR2 SQIVND (reference sequence). The junction had 18 bases not matched to a gene; V was cut back by 10 bases and J by 5 bases. This CDR3 is 16 amino acids long. CDR3 bases: TGTGCCACCAGAGGACAGGGCCGCCAAGGGGGTACTGAAGCTTTCTTT. Its protein is CATRGQGRQGGTEAFF. The full variable domain, completed using reference TRBV19 and TRBJ1-1, is DGGITQSPKYLFRKEGQNVTLSCEQNLNHDAMYWYRQDPGQGLRLIYYSQIVNDFQKGDIAEGYSVSREKKESFPLTVTSAQKNPTAFYLCATRGQGRQGGTEAFFGQGTRLTVV.

This clone was counted between two and nine times. The chain carries TRBV29-1 and TRBJ2-1, with D perhaps matching TRBD2 (6 bases). This CDR3 region has 13 residues. Trimming pared 4 bases from V and 4 bases from J, leaving 11 bases between. CDR1 and CDR2 (germline): SQVTM, ANQGSEA. The CDR3 protein is CSVGGGTYNEQFF. CDR3 DNA sequence: TGCAGCGTTGGTGGGGGGACTTACAATGAGCAGTTCTTC.

The chain's CDR3 is CASRLLPDLYTDTQYF. The DNA of the CDR3 is TGTGCCAGCAGGCTACTCCCCGATCTATACACAGATACGCAGTATTTT. The chain carries TRBV7-9 and TRBJ2-3; no definite D call. The CDR3 totals 16 residues. CDR1 and CDR2 from the germline V gene are SEHNR and FQNEAQ (reference sequence). V was clipped by 6 bases and J by 2 bases, with 18 bases between them.

This clone has just one count. In the same sample, other DNA sequences code for this CDR3. The chain carries TRBV20-1 and TRBJ2-1; no reliable D call. The CDR3 runs to 11 residues. V was trimmed by 4 bases and J by 3 bases, leaving 4 bases between them. CDR1 DFQATT and CDR2 SNEGSKA come from the germline V gene (reference sequence). As DNA, the CDR3 is TGCAGTGCTAACAGCTACAATGAGCAGTTCTTC. Its translation is CSANSYNEQFF.

This rearrangement joins TRBV11-2 to TRBJ1-6, with a tentative D call TRBD1 (6 bases). Germline V gene lookup returns CDR1 SGHAT and CDR2 FQNNGV. V was shortened by 1 base and J by 10 bases, with 14 bases between the two germline ends. The CDR3 is made up of 15 amino acids. The DNA of the CDR3 is TGTGCCAGCAGCTTAGGGGGGCGAGCCGACTCACCCCTCCACTTT. This translates into CASSLGGRADSPLHF. The full variable domain, rest sourced from reference TRBV11-2 and TRBJ1-6, is EAGVAQSPRYKIIEKRQSVAFWCNPISGHATLYWYQQILGQGPKLLIQFQNNGVVDDSQLPKDRFSAERLKGVDSTLKIQPAKLEDSAVYLCASSLGGRADSPLHFGNGTRLTVT.

This clone was found once. The chain combines TRBV29-1 with TRBJ1-2, with D tentatively TRBD1 (6 bases). Germline loops: CDR1 SQVTM, CDR2 ANQGSEA. The CDR3 consists of 15 residues. The ends were cut back, 4 bases at V and 0 bases at J, with 15 bases in the middle. CDR3 DNA sequence: TGCAGCGTTGTTTTGGACAGAACTCCTAACTATGGCTACACCTTC. As protein: CSVVLDRTPNYGYTF.

The chain is built from TRBV6-5 and TRBJ1-5, with D hard to call. CDR1 MNHEY and CDR2 SVGAGI come from the germline V gene. V lost 2 bases, J lost 6 bases, and 11 bases lay in between. The CDR3 is made up of 14 amino acids. Here the CDR3 DNA reads TGTGCCAGCAGTTACGAGAGGTTCGGTCAGCCCCAGCATTTT. It codes for CASSYERFGQPQHF.

The V gene is TRBV6-7, the J gene TRBJ1-1; 7 bases fit TRBD1. TRBV6-7 has ORF status, its function being uncertain. This CDR3 has 13 amino acids. Trimming took 8 bases from V and 2 from J; bases not matched to a gene: 5. The CDR3 region has the DNA TGTGCCAGCTTCCCAGGGGGAAACACTGAAGCTTTCTTT. It translates to CASFPGGNTEAFF.

The chain links TRBV4-3 to TRBJ1-5, with TRBD1 matching over 7 bases. There are 14 residues in the CDR3. Germline V gene lookup returns CDR1 LGHNA and CDR2 YSLEER. V lost 0 bases and J lost 5; bases outside the gene matches: 1. CDR3 coding DNA: TGCGCCAGCAGCCAAGACAGGGGGGATCAGCCCCAGCATTTT. It encodes CASSQDRGDQPQHF.

A single count supports this clone. This chain connects TRBV4-1 to TRBJ2-2, with TRBD1 as a possible D gene (6 bases). Germline CDR1 MGHRA, CDR2 YSYEKL. Trimming left V 10 bases short and J 3 bases short, with 15 bases between. This CDR3 contains 14 residues. CDR3 protein: CATSRGSDTGELFF. The CDR3 DNA is TGCGCCACATCCAGGGGTTCAGACACCGGGGAGCTGTTTTTT.

This chain connects TRBV14 to TRBJ1-1, with TRBD1 identical over 7 bases. The CDR3 has 16 residues. J lost 4 bases, V lost 3 bases, and 11 bases had no gene match. Germline-derived CDR1 and CDR2 are SGHDN and FVKESK. This chain's CDR3 is CASSHDLTGFGTEAFF. CDR3 sequence (DNA): TGTGCCAGCAGCCACGACCTGACAGGGTTCGGCACTGAAGCTTTCTTT.

The chain links TRBV6-5 to TRBJ2-7; D gene unclear. This CDR3 spans 15 amino acids. V was pared by 6 bases and J by 3 bases, with 18 bases between. Germline CDR1 reads MNHEY; CDR2 reads SVGAGI. CDR3 nucleotides: TGTGCCAGCAGCCCCGAACACACGATAAGCTACGAGCAGTACTTC. Residues: CASSPEHTISYEQYF.

The chain is built from TRBV10-1 and TRBJ2-3; 10 bases map to TRBD2. V lost 2 bases, J lost 1 base, and 9 bases stayed unmatched. This CDR3 is built from 18 residues. Germline loops: CDR1 WNHNN, CDR2 SYGVQD (reference sequence). The CDR3, as DNA: TGCGCCAGCAGTGAGCGTCTAGCGGGGGTCTCTGGCACAGATACGCAGTATTTT. This gives the protein CASSERLAGVSGTDTQYF.

The chain uses TRBV2 and TRBJ2-1; D might be TRBD1 (7 bases). Trimming pared 5 bases from V and 5 bases from J, leaving 13 bases between. The CDR3 runs 14 residues. The germline gives CDR1 SNHLY, CDR2 FYNNEI. DNA for the CDR3: TGTGCCAGCAGTCAGGGGGACTCTGACAATGAGCAGTTCTTC. It specifies CASSQGDSDNEQFF.

This clone has just one count. CDR3 loop: CASSEGGQMYEQYF. The CDR3 nucleotides read TGTGCCAGCAGTGAAGGGGGGCAAATGTACGAGCAGTACTTC. This sequence joins TRBV6-1 and TRBJ2-7, with D perhaps TRBD1 (6 bases). V was trimmed by 1 base and J by 4 bases, leaving 11 bases between them. CDR3 length: 14 amino acids. Germline values: CDR1 MNHNS, CDR2 SASEGT.

The chain is built from TRBV4-1 and TRBJ2-3, with TRBD2 as a possible D gene (7 bases). With 0 bases removed from V and 5 bases from J, the gap between germline ends came to 21 bases. The CDR3 is 18 amino acids. Germline values: CDR1 MGHRA, CDR2 YSYEKL. The CDR3 DNA is TGCGCCAGCAGCCAAGATCGGGCTACGGGGGGCCGCGGAGATACGCAGTATTTT. Its translation is CASSQDRATGGRGDTQYF.

The chain links TRBV7-8 to TRBJ1-4, with 8 nucleotides matching TRBD1. Trimming took 1 base from V and 8 from J; bases not matched to a gene: 6. Germline assignment: CDR1 SGHVS and CDR2 FQNEAQ. The CDR3 consists of 15 residues. The CDR3 loop reads CASSLEGDRREKLFF. CDR3 coding DNA: TGTGCCAGCAGCTTAGAGGGGGACAGGAGGGAAAAACTGTTTTTT.